This T cell receptor beta chain was retrieved from a study of blood T cell repertoires in COVID-19. Study-level information: From the United States, Italy and Spain came samples of acute and convalescent COVID-19. Sample material is recorded as cDNA or gDNA derived from T cells, B-cell-depleted T cells, or PBMCs.

From germline, CDR1 is SGHDT and CDR2 YYEEEE. This CDR3 has 12 residues. V lost 0 bases and J 4 bases, leaving 2 bases between the germline ends. As processed by the authors: Reference gene primer amplification gave nucleated cell count estimates. Using immunoSEQ multiplex PCR, the repertoire was profiled, and TCRdb retains in-frame clones only, with some absent. V, J and clone size derive from that table, while D and trimming were established from the DNA sequence. The table has roughly 100,000 clones, roughly 90% seen once. Sample: peripheral blood. V and J are TRBV5-6 and TRBJ1-5; D is ambiguous. The receptor was derived from a woman aged 80 or over in a cohort sampled during active COVID-19. CDR3 in amino acids: CASSLVNQPQHF. The DNA for the CDR3 is TGTGCCAGCAGCTTGGTAAATCAGCCCCAGCATTTT.